Presented here are 3 T cell receptor beta chains from one specimen sequenced in a study of breast tumors, draining lymph nodes, adjacent tissues (dated by TCRdb to about 2016). Lymph node samples came from the axillary draining lymph nodes of breast cancer patients. The receptor library was made with multiplex PCR. The sequencing machine was an Illumina HiSeq 2000. TCRdb's own reprocessing of the public reads used fastp at Q25 and MiXCR and kept productive beta chains. CDR3 protein sequences are deduplicated, and each keeps its most common genes and DNA. The table for this sample lists around 230,000 distinct CDR3 sequences; roughly 32% of them were counted only once. The ten largest account for 1.2% to 1.5% of the sample. The sequenced sample was axillary lymph node tissue. Receptors originate from a female donor with breast cancer. Some clones in this sample may be carry-over from other donors' samples.

This clonotype was seen ten or more times. The genes are TRBV20-1 and TRBJ1-4; 10 bases are shared with TRBD1. Unmatched junction bases numbered 4, after V lost 5 bases and J lost 7 bases. Germline V gene sequence: CDR1 DFQATT, CDR2 SNEGSKA (reference sequence). This CDR3 spans 13 amino acids. This CDR3 is CSARTGGGEKLFF. The CDR3 nucleotides are TGCAGTGCTCGGACAGGGGGGGGTGAAAAACTGTTTTTT.

This clonotype was observed at least ten times. V and J are TRBV19 and TRBJ2-1, with 10 bases lining up with TRBD1. CDR1 is LNHDA, CDR2 SQIVND, per germline (reference sequence). With V trimmed by 3 bases and J by 6 bases, 11 bases remained unmatched. The CDR3 consists of 17 residues. This CDR3 is CASSIPNRDRGINEQFF. In DNA, the CDR3 is TGTGCCAGTAGTATTCCCAACCGGGACAGGGGTATCAATGAGCAGTTCTTC.

The CDR3, as DNA: TGTGCCAGCAGCGCAACCCCGACAGGGCTATCCTACAATGAGCAGTTCTTC. Residues: CASSATPTGLSYNEQFF. The rearrangement uses TRBV13 and TRBJ2-1; 7 bases fit TRBD1. Looked up from germline, CDR1 is PRHDT and CDR2 is FYEKMQ (reference sequence). The CDR3 extends over 17 amino acids. Trimming took 5 bases from V and 1 from J; bases not matched to a gene: 11.